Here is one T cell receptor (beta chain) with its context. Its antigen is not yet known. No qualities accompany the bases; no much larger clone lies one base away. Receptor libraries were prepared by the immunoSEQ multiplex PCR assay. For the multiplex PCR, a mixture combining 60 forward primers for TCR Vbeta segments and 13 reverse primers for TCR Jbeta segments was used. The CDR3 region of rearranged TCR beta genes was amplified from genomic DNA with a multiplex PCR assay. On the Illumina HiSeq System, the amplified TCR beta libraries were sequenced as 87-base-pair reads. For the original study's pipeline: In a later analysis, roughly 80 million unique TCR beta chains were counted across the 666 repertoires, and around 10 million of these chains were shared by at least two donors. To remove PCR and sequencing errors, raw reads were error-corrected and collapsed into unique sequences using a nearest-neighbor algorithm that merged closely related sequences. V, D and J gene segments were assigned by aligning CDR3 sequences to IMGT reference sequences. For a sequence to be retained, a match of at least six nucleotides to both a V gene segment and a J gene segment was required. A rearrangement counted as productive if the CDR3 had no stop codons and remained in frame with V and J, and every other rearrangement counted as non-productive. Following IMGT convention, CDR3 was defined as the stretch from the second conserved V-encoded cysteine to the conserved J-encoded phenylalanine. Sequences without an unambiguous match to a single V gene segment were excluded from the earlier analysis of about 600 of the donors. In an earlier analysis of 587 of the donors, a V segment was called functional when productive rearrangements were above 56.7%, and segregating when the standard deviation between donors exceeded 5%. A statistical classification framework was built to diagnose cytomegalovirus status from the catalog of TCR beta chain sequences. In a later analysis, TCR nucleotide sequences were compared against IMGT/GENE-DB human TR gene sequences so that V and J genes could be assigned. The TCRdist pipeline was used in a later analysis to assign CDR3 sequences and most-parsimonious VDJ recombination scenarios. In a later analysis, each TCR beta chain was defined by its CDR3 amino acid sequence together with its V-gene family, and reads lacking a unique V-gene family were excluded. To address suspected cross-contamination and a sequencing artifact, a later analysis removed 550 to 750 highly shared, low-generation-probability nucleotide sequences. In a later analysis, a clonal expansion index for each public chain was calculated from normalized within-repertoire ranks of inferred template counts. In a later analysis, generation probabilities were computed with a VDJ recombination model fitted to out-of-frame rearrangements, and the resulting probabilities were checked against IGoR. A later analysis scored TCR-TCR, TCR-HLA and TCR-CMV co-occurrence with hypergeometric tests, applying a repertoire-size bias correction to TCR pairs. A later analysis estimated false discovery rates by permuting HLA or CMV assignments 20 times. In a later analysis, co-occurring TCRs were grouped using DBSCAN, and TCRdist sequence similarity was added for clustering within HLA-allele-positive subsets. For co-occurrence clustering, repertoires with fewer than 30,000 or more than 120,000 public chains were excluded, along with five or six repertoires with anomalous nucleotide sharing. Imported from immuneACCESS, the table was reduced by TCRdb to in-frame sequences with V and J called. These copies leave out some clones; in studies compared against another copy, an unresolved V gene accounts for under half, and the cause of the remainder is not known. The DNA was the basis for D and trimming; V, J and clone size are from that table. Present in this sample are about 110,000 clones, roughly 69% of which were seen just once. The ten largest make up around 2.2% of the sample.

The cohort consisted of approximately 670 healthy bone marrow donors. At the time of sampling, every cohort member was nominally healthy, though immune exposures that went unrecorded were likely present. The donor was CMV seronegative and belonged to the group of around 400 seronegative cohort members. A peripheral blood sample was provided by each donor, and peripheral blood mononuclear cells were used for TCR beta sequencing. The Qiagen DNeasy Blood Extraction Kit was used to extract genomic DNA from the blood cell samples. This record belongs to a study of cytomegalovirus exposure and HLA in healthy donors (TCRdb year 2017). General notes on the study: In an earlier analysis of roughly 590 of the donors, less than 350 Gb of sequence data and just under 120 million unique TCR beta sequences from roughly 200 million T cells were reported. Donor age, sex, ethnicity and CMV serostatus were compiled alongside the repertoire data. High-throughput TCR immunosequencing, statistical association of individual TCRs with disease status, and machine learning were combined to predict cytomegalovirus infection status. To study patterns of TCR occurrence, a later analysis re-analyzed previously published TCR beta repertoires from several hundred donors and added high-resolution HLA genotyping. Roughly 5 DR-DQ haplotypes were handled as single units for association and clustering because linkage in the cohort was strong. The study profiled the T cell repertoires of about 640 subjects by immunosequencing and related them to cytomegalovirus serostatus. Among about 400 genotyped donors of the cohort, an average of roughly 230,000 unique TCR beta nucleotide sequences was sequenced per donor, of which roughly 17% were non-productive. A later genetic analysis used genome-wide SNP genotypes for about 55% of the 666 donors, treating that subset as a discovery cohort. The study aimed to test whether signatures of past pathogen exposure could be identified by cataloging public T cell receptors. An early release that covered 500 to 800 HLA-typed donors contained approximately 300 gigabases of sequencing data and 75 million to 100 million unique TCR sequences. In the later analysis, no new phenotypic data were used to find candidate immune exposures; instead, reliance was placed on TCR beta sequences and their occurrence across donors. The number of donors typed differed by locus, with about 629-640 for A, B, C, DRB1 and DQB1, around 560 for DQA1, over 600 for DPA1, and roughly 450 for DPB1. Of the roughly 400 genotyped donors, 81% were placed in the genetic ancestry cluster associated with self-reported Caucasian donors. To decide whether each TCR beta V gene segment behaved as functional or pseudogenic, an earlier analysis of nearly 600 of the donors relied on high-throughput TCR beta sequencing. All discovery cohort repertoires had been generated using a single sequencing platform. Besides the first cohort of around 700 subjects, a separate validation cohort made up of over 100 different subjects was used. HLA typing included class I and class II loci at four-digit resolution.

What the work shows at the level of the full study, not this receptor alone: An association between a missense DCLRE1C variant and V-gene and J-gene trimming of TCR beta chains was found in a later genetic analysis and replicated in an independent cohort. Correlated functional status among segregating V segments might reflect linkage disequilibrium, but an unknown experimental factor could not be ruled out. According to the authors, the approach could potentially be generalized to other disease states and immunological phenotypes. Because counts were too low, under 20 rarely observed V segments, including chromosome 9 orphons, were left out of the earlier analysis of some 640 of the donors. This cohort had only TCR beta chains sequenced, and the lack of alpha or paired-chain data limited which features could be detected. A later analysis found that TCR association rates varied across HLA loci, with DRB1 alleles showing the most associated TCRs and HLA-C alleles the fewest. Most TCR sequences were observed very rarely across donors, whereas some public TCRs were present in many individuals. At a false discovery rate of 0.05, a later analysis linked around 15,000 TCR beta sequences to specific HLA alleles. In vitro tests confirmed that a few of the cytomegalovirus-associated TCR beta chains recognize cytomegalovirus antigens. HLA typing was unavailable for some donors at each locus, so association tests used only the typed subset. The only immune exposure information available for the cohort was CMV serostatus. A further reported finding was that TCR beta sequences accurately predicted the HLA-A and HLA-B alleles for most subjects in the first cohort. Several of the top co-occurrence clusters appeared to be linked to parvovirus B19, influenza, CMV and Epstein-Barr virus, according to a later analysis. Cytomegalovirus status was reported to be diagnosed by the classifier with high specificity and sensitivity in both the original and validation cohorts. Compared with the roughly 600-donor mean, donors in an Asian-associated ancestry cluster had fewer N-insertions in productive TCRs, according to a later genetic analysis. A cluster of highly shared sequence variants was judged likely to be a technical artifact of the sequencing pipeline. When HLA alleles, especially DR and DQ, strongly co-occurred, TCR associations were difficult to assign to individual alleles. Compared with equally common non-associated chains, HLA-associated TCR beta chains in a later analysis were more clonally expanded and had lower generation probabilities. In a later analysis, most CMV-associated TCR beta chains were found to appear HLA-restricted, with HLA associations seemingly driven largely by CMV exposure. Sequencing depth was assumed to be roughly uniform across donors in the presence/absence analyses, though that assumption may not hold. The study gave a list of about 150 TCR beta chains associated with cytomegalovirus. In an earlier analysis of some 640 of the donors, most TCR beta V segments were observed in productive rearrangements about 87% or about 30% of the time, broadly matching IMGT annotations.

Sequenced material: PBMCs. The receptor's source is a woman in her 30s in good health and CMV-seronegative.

The DNA sequence is as follows: TGTGCCAGCAGTGAAAACTACTACAATGAGCAGTTCTTC. It translates as CASSENYYNEQFF. This receptor chain uses TRBV6-1 and TRBJ2-1; the D segment cannot be called with confidence. In the germline V gene, CDR1 corresponds to MNHNS and CDR2 to SASEGT. V is reduced by 2 bases and J by 3 bases, leaving a spacing of 5 bases between them. The CDR3 contains 13 residues, cysteine and phenylalanine counted. Solely the CDR3 DNA is kept, with 39 bases framed from the first base.